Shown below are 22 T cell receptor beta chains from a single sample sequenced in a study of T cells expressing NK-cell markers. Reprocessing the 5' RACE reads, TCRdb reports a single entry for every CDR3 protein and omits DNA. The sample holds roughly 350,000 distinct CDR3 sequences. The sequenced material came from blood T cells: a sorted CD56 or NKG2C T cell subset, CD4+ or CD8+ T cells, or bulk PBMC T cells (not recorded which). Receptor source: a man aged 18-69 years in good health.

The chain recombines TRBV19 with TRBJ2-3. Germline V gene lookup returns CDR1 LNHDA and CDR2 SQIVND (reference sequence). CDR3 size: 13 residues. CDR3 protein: CASSIAEPDTQYF.

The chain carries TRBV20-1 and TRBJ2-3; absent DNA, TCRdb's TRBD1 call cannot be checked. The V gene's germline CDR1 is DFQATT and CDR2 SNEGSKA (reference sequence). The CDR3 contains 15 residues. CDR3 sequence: CSAWPRAKTGDTQYF.

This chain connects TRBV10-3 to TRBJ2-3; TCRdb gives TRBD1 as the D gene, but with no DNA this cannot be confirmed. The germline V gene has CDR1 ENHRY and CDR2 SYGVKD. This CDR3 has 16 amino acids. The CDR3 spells CAISVGTGVSTDTQYF.

The CDR3 region is CSASSENTIYF. The rearrangement links TRBV20-1 to TRBJ1-3. This CDR3 is 11 amino acids long. Germline V gene sequence: CDR1 DFQATT, CDR2 SNEGSKA (reference sequence).

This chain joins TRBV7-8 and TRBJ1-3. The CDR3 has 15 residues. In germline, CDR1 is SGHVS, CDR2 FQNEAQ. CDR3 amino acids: CASSPRSLVGNTIYF. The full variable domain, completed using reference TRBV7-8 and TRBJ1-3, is GAGVSQSPRYKVAKRGQDVALRCDPISGHVSLFWYQQALGQGPEFLTYFQNEAQLDKSGLPSDRFFAERPEGSVSTLKIQRTQQEDSAVYLCASSPRSLVGNTIYFGEGSWLTVV.

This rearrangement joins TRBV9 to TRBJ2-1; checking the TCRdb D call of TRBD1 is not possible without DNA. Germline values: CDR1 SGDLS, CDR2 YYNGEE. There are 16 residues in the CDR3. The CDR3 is CASSAEAGTGYNEQFF.

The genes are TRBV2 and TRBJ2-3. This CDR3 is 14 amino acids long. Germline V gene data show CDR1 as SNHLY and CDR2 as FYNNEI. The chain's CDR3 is CASSESWSADTQYF.

The CDR3 region is CASSYSIGTANTIYF. The chain joins TRBV6-5 to TRBJ1-3; TCRdb's D call, TRBD1, is unchecked because there is no DNA. From germline, CDR1 is MNHEY and CDR2 SVGAGI. The CDR3 is made up of 15 amino acids.

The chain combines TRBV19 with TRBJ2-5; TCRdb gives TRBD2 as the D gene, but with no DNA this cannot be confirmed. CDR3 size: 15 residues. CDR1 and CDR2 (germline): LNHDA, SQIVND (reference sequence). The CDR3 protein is CASSRGLVPEETQYF.

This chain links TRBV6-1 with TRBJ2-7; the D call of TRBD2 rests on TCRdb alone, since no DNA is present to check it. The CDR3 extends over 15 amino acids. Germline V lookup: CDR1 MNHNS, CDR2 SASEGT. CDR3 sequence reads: CASNPPSARKYEQYF.

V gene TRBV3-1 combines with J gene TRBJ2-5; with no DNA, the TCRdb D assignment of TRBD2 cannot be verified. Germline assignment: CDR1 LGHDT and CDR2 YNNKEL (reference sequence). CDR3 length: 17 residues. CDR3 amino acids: CASSLDGLAGAAGDQYF.

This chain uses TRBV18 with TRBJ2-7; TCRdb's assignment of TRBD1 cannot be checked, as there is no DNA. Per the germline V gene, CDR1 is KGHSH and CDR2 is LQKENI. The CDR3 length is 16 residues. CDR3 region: CASSREQGAFKDEQYF.

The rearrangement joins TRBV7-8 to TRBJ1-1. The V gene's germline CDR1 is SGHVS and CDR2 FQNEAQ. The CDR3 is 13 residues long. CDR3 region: CASSAGRLTEAFF.

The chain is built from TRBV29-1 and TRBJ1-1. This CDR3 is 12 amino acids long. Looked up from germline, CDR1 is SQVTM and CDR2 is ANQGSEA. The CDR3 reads CSVVSQNTEAFF.

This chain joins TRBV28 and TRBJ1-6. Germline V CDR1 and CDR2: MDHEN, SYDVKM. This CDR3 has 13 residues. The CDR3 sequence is CASSSVPNSPLHF.

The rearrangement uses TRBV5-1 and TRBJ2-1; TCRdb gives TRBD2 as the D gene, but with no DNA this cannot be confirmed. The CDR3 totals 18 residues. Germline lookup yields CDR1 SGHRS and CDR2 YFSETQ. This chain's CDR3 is CASSLVPSGGASYNEQFF.

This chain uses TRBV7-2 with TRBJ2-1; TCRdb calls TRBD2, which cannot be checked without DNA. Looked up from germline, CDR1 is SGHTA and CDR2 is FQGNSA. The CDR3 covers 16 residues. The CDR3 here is CASSLAVGGSRDEQFF.

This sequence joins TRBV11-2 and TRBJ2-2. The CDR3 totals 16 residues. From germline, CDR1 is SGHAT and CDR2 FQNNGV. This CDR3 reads CASRKRGQTGTGELFF.

The CDR3 here is CASRPTGSQPQHF. The chain recombines TRBV7-2 with TRBJ1-5; the D call of TRBD1 rests on TCRdb alone, since no DNA is present to check it. From germline, CDR1 is SGHTA and CDR2 FQGNSA. The length of the CDR3 is 13 residues.

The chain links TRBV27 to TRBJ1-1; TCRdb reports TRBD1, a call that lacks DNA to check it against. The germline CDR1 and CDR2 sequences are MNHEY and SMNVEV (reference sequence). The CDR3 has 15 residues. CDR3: CASSLSRHRGNEAFF.

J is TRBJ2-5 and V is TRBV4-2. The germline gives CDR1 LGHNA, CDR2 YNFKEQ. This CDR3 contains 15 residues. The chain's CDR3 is CASSQKVGFGETQYF.

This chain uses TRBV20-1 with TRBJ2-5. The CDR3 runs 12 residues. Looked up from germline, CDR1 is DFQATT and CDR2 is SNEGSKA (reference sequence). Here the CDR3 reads CSARPRLETQYF.